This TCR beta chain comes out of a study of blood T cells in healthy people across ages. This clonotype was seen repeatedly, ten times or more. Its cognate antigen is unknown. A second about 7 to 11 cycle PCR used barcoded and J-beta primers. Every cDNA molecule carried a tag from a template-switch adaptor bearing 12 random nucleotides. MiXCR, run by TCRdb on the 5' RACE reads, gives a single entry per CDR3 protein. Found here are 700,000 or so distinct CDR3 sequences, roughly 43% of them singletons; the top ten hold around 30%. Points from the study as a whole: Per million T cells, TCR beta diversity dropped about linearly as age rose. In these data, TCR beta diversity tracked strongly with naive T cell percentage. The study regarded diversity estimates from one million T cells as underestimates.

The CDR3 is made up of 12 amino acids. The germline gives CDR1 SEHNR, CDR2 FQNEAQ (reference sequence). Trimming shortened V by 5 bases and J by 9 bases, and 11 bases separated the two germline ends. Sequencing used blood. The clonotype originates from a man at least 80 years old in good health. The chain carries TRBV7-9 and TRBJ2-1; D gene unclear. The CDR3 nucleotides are TGTGCCAGCAGCCCCATGATGGGTGAGCAGTTCTTC. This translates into CASSPMMGEQFF.